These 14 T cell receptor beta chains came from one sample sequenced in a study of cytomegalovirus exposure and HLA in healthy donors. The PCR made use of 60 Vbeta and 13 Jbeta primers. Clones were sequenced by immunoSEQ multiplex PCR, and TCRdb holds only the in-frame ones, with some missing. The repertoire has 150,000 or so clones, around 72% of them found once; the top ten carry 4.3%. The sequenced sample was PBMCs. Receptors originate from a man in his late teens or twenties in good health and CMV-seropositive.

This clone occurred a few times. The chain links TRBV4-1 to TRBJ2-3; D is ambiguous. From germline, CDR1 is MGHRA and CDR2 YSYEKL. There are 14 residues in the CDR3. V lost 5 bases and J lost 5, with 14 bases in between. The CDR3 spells CASSSFLTEDTQYF. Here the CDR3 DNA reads TGCGCCAGCAGCTCGTTTTTAACTGAAGATACGCAGTATTTT.

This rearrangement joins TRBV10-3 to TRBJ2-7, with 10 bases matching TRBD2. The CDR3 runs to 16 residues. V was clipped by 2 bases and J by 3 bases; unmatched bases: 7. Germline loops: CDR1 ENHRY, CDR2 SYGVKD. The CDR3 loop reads CAISELSSGRIYEQYF. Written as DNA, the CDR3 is TGTGCCATCAGTGAGCTATCTAGCGGGAGAATCTACGAGCAGTACTTC.

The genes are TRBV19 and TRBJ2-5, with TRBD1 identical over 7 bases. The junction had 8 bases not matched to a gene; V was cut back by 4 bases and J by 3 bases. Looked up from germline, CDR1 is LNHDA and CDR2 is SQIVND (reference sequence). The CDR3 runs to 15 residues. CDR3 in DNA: TGTGCCAGTAGTACGTGGACAGGTAAAGAAGAGACCCAGTACTTC. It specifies CASSTWTGKEETQYF.

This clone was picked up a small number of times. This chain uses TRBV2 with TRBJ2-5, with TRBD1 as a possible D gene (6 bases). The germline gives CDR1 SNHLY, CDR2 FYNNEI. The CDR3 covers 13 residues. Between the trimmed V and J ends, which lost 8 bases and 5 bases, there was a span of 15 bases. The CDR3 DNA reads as TGTGCCAGCGGTTTAGGCAGGGGTGAGACCCAGTACTTC. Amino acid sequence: CASGLGRGETQYF.

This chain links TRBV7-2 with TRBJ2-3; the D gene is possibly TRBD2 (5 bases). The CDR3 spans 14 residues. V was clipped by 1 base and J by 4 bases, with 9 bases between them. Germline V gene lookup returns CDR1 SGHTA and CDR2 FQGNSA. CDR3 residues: CASSLGGGADTQYF. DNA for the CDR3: TGTGCCAGCAGCTTAGGAGGAGGCGCAGATACGCAGTATTTT.

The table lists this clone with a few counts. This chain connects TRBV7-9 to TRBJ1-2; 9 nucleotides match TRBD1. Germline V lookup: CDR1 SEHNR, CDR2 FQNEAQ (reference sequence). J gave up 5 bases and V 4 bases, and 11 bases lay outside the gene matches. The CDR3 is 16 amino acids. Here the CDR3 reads CASSSAGTGNPYGYTF. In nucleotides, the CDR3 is TGTGCCAGCAGCTCTGCCGGGACAGGGAATCCGTATGGCTACACCTTC.

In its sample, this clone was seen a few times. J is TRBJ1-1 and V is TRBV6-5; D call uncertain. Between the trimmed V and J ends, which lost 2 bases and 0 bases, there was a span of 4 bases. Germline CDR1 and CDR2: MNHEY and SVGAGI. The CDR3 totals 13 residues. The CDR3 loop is CASSYSMNTEAFF. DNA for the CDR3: TGTGCCAGCAGTTACAGCATGAACACTGAAGCTTTCTTT.

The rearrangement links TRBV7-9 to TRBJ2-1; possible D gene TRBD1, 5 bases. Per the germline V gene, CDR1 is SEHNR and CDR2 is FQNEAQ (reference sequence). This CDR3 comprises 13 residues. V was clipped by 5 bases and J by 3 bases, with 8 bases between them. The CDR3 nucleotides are TGTGCCAGCAGCGCCGACAGCTACAATGAGCAGTTCTTC. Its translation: CASSADSYNEQFF.

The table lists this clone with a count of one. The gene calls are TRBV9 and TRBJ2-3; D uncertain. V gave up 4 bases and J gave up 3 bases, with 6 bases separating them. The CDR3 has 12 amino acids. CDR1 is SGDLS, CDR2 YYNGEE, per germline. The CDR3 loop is CASSLGTDTQYF. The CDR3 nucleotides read TGTGCCAGCAGCCTCGGGACAGATACGCAGTATTTT.

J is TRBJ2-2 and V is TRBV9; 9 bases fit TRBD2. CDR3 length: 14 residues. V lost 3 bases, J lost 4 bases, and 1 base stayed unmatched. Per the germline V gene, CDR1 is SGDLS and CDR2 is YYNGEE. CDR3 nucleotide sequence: TGTGCCAGCAGCGGCGGGGGGGCCACCGGGGAGCTGTTTTTT. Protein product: CASSGGGATGELFF. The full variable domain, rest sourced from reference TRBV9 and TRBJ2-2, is DSGVTQTPKHLITATGQRVTLRCSPRSGDLSVYWYQQSLDQGLQFLIQYYNGEERAKGNILERFSAQQFPDLHSELNLSSLELGDSALYFCASSGGGATGELFFGEGSRLTVL.

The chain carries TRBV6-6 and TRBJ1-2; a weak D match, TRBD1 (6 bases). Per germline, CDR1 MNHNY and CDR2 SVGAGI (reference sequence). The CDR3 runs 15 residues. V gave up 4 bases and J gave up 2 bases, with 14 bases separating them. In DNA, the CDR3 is TGTGCCAGCAGTTCCGGACAGTCATTAAACTATGGCTACACCTTC. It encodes CASSSGQSLNYGYTF.

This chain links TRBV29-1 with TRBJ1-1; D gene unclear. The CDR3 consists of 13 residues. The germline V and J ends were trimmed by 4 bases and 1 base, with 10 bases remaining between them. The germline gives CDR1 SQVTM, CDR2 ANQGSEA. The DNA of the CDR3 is TGCAGCGTTGCTGAGACAACGAACACTGAAGCTTTCTTT. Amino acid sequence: CSVAETTNTEAFF.

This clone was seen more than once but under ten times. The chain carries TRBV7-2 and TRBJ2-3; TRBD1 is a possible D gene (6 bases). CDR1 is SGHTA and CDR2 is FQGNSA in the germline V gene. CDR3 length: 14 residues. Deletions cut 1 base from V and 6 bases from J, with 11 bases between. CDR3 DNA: TGTGCCAGCAGCTTAGGTAGGGGGTCCGATACGCAGTATTTT. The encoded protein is CASSLGRGSDTQYF.

The CDR3 coding sequence is TGTGCCAGCAGTTCACCAGGGTATAATTCACCCCTCCACTTT. Translating gives CASSSPGYNSPLHF. The chain uses TRBV7-9 and TRBJ1-6; TRBD1 might be the D (5 bases). The V gene's germline CDR1 is SEHNR and CDR2 FQNEAQ (reference sequence). The CDR3 totals 14 residues. V lost 6 bases and J 4 bases, leaving 10 bases between the germline ends.